The T cell receptor (beta chain) described here comes from a study of blood T cell repertoires in COVID-19. Study-wide background: The United States, Italy and Spain provided the acute and convalescent COVID-19 samples.

How the authors handled the data: Amplification of reference gene primers was used by the study to estimate nucleated cell counts. This table comes from immunoSEQ multiplex PCR, and its TCRdb copy is limited to in-frame clones, with some not included. That table gives V, J and clone size, and the DNA gave D and trimming. The sample yields tens of thousands of clones, 78% seen once. The CDR3 has 14 residues. The V end lost 0 bases, the J end lost 5 bases, and 10 bases lay between the germline ends. CDR1 KGHSH and CDR2 LQKENI come from the germline V gene. The clonotype originates from a human donor in a cohort sampled during active COVID-19. Material for sequencing was peripheral blood. This chain uses TRBV18 with TRBJ1-2; D is unclear. The DNA for the CDR3 is TGTGCCAGCTCACCACCGAGCGGGGTTTATGGCTACACCTTC. Its translation: CASSPPSGVYGYTF.